These 28 T cell receptor beta chains originate from one sample sequenced in a study of Graves' ophthalmopathy and Graves' hyperthyroidism. The study amplified TCR beta CDR3 regions using RNA transcripts. HTBI-primed RT-PCR formed the first round, and a multiplex PCR formed the second. TCRdb reprocessed the multiplex PCR reads via MiXCR and lists one record per CDR3 protein. The data contain over a million distinct CDR3 sequences, 35% to 45% of them singletons. Sequenced material: peripheral blood or thyroid tissue (not recorded which). The source of these receptors is an adult man with Graves' hyperthyroidism.

This clonotype came up a few times. The chain joins TRBV6-5 to TRBJ1-1; no clear D gene. This CDR3 has 12 amino acids. The ends were cut back, 8 bases at V and 1 base at J, with 8 bases in the middle. CDR1 MNHEY and CDR2 SVGAGI come from the germline V gene. The CDR3: CASRKENTEAFF. DNA for the CDR3: TGTGCCAGCCGTAAGGAGAACACTGAAGCTTTCTTT.

This chain connects TRBV10-2 to TRBJ2-7, with D perhaps matching TRBD2 (6 bases). Germline V gene data show CDR1 as WSHSY and CDR2 as SAAADI. The CDR3 spans 14 residues. The ends were cut back, 3 bases at V and 2 bases at J, with 11 bases in the middle. CDR3 DNA: TGCGCCAGCAGTGACTCCGGGGAGGCCTACGAGCAGTACTTC. It is translated as CASSDSGEAYEQYF.

This clonotype was detected ten times or more. The genes are TRBV9 and TRBJ2-2, with a weak D call TRBD2 (6 bases). V shed 3 bases and J shed 7 bases, with 16 bases lying between them. Per the germline V gene, CDR1 is SGDLS and CDR2 is YYNGEE. The CDR3 is 15 amino acids. The CDR3 reads CASSARREWGGELFF. CDR3 DNA: TGTGCCAGCAGCGCTCGGAGGGAGTGGGGCGGGGAGCTGTTTTTT. The full variable domain, its missing parts supplied by reference TRBV9 and TRBJ2-2, is DSGVTQTPKHLITATGQRVTLRCSPRSGDLSVYWYQQSLDQGLQFLIQYYNGEERAKGNILERFSAQQFPDLHSELNLSSLELGDSALYFCASSARREWGGELFFGEGSRLTVL.

This clonotype was observed once. The J gene is TRBJ1-4, the V gene TRBV12-3 or TRBV12-4; 8 nucleotides line up with TRBD1. V shed 4 bases and J 6 bases; nucleotides not matched to a gene: 10. This CDR3 is 16 amino acids long. CDR3 in amino acids: CASSYSQGAHDEKLFF. CDR3 nucleotides: TGTGCCAGCAGTTACTCCCAGGGGGCTCATGATGAAAAACTGTTTTTT.

This clonotype was recorded a few times. This chain links TRBV12-3 or TRBV12-4 with TRBJ1-5, with TRBD1 matching 10 bases. J gave up 7 bases and V 5 bases, and 14 bases lay outside the gene matches. The CDR3 length is 17 residues. This CDR3 is CASSRGAGTGVIQPQHF. The CDR3 bases are TGTGCCAGCAGTCGGGGGGCCGGGACAGGGGTTATACAGCCCCAGCATTTT.

The chain recombines TRBV4-1 with TRBJ1-1; tentatively, D is TRBD1 (5 bases). This CDR3 contains 15 residues. V dropped 1 base and J dropped 1 base, with 10 bases sitting between them. CDR1 and CDR2 from the germline V gene are MGHRA and YSYEKL. The CDR3 DNA sequence: TGCGCCAGCAGCCAAGTCCAGGACAAGAACACTGAAGCTTTCTTT. It specifies CASSQVQDKNTEAFF.

This clonotype was counted many times. This rearrangement joins TRBV12-3 or TRBV12-4 to TRBJ1-2, with D unresolved. This CDR3 is 12 amino acids long. V lost 7 bases and J 2 bases, leaving 8 bases between the germline ends. The CDR3 region has the DNA TGTGCCAGCAAAAGGGAGAACTATGGCTACACCTTC. It yields the protein CASKRENYGYTF.

Concerning this clonotype itself: A much more abundant neighbour one base away suggests this may be a read error. This rearrangement joins TRBV11-1 to TRBJ2-5, with TRBD1 as a possible D gene (6 bases). V lost 4 bases, J lost 3 bases, and 12 bases lay in between. The germline V gene has CDR1 SGHAT and CDR2 FQDESV (reference sequence). CDR3 length: 14 residues. The CDR3 DNA is TGTGCCAGCAGCTCCCCCTCAGGGGAAGAGACCCAGTACTTC. Amino acid sequence: CASSSPSGEETQYF. The complete variable domain, with remaining parts taken from reference TRBV11-1 and TRBJ2-5, reads EAEVAQSPRYKITEKSQAVAFWCDPISGHATLYWYRQILGQGPELLVQFQDESVVDDSQLPKDRFSAERLKGVDSTLKIQPAELGDSAMYLCASSSPSGEETQYFGPGTRLLVL.

The genes are TRBV7-8 and TRBJ2-5; D is possibly TRBD2 (5 bases). The CDR3 totals 15 residues. CDR1 and CDR2 (germline): SGHVS, FQNEAQ. The V end lost 6 bases, the J end lost 5 bases, and 19 bases lay between the germline ends. This CDR3 is CASRKEEVLRETQYF. The CDR3, as DNA: TGTGCCAGCAGAAAAGAGGAGGTTCTTCGGGAGACCCAGTACTTC.

This clonotype came up many times. This chain connects TRBV6-1 to TRBJ1-6; D gene ambiguous. Germline CDR1 is MNHNS and CDR2 is SASEGT. V was pared by 6 bases and J by 8 bases, with 5 bases between. This CDR3 comprises 11 residues. The CDR3 DNA follows: TGTGCCAGCAGGACGGATTCACCCCTCCACTTT. The encoded protein is CASRTDSPLHF.

V gene TRBV12-3 or TRBV12-4 combines with J gene TRBJ1-4; D is unclear. Deletions cut 5 bases from V and 13 bases from J, with 17 bases between. There are 13 residues in the CDR3. DNA of the CDR3: TGTGCCAGCAGTCCCCTAGACAATCTCGGACTGTTTTTT. The encoded protein is CASSPLDNLGLFF.

The rearrangement uses TRBV7-2 and TRBJ2-7; tentative D call: TRBD1 (5 bases). CDR1 and CDR2 (germline): SGHTA, FQGNSA. V dropped 5 bases and J dropped 5 bases, with 7 bases sitting between them. This CDR3 contains 11 residues. The CDR3 region is CASSAGHEQYF. The DNA of the CDR3 is TGTGCCAGCAGCGCAGGGCACGAGCAGTACTTC. The variable domain in full, with the rest retrieved from reference TRBV7-2 and TRBJ2-7, is GAGVSQSPSNKVTEKGKDVELRCDPISGHTALYWYRQSLGQGLEFLIYFQGNSAPDKSGLPSDRFSAERTGGSVSTLTIQRTQQEDSAVYLCASSAGHEQYFGPGTRLTVT.

This clonotype was observed a handful of times. The J gene is TRBJ2-7, the V gene TRBV5-1; D assignment may be TRBD1 or TRBD2 (6 bases each). The V and J ends lost 1 base and 0 bases respectively, with 14 bases between them. The CDR3 contains 16 residues. Germline lookup yields CDR1 SGHRS and CDR2 YFSETQ. CDR3 nucleotides: TGCGCCAGCAGCTTGTGGGGGGCGGGGAGCTCCTACGAGCAGTACTTC. Translating gives CASSLWGAGSSYEQYF. The full variable domain, with the rest looked up from reference TRBV5-1 and TRBJ2-7, is KAGVTQTPRYLIKTRGQQVTLSCSPISGHRSVSWYQQTPGQGLQFLFEYFSETQRNKGNFPGRFSGRQFSNSRSEMNVSTLELGDSALYLCASSLWGAGSSYEQYFGPGTRLTVT.

This rearrangement joins TRBV29-1 to TRBJ2-7; a weak D match, TRBD2 (5 bases). The CDR3 is 12 residues long. V was shortened by 4 bases and J by 5 bases, with 12 bases between the two germline ends. From germline, CDR1 is SQVTM and CDR2 ANQGSEA. Here the CDR3 reads CSVGEGFHEQYF. The CDR3 DNA sequence: TGCAGCGTTGGAGAGGGCTTCCACGAGCAGTACTTC.

This clonotype was picked up a small number of times. This rearrangement joins TRBV29-1 to TRBJ2-7, with a possible D match to TRBD1 (6 bases). Germline values: CDR1 SQVTM, CDR2 ANQGSEA. This CDR3 spans 14 amino acids. The CDR3 loop reads CRPYREPLSYEQYF. CDR3 nucleotides: TGCAGGCCCTACAGGGAACCCCTCTCCTACGAGCAGTACTTC.

This clonotype appeared many times. One end of the junction varies from germline; a read error may be responsible. The CDR3 DNA is TGTGCCAGCAGCTTAGTTGGTGTCACTAAAGCTTTCTTT. Its protein is CASSLVGVTKAFF. V gene TRBV11-2 combines with J gene TRBJ1-1; D gene uncertain. CDR3 length: 13 amino acids. Germline values: CDR1 SGHAT, CDR2 FQNNGV.

This clonotype was seen repeatedly, ten times or more. The gene calls are TRBV5-1 and TRBJ1-6; TRBD1 is a possible D gene (5 bases). CDR3 size: 15 residues. The germline gives CDR1 SGHRS, CDR2 YFSETQ. The V end lost 4 bases, the J end lost 7 bases, and 15 bases lay between the germline ends. For the CDR3, the DNA is TGCGCCAGCAGCAATGGGGACCACGTAAATTCACCCCTCCACTTT. Amino acid sequence: CASSNGDHVNSPLHF. The complete variable domain, with remaining parts taken from reference TRBV5-1 and TRBJ1-6, reads KAGVTQTPRYLIKTRGQQVTLSCSPISGHRSVSWYQQTPGQGLQFLFEYFSETQRNKGNFPGRFSGRQFSNSRSEMNVSTLELGDSALYLCASSNGDHVNSPLHFGNGTRLTVT.

The chain recombines TRBV25-1 with TRBJ2-3; D is undetermined. The CDR3 totals 13 residues. The V gene's germline CDR1 is MGHDK and CDR2 SYGVNS. The CDR3, as DNA: TGTGCGAGCTCCCGAGTAATCGTGGATACGCAGTATTTT. This gives the protein CASSRVIVDTQYF.

This clonotype was seen at least ten times. V gene TRBV7-2 combines with J gene TRBJ1-5, with 7 nucleotides matching TRBD1. The CDR3 is made up of 16 amino acids. Germline V gives CDR1 SGHTA, CDR2 FQGNSA. The J segment lost 4 bases and the V segment lost 5 bases, leaving 11 bases of the junction unmatched. The CDR3, as DNA: TGTGCCAGCAGCGAAAACAGGGGCCGCCTTAATCAGCCCCAGCATTTT. This sequence encodes CASSENRGRLNQPQHF. Variable domain in full (rest from reference TRBV7-2 and TRBJ1-5): GAGVSQSPSNKVTEKGKDVELRCDPISGHTALYWYRQSLGQGLEFLIYFQGNSAPDKSGLPSDRFSAERTGGSVSTLTIQRTQQEDSAVYLCASSENRGRLNQPQHFGDGTRLSIL.

The V call is TRBV2, the J call TRBJ1-2; 7 nucleotides agree with TRBD1. Trimming removed 8 bases from V and 5 bases from J; junction bases left unmatched: 11. This CDR3 has 14 amino acids. The germline V gene has CDR1 SNHLY and CDR2 FYNNEI. CDR3: CASLSRTGVYGYTF. The CDR3 bases are TGTGCCAGCTTATCCCGGACAGGCGTTTATGGCTACACCTTC. Variable domain in full (rest from reference TRBV2 and TRBJ1-2): EPEVTQTPSHQVTQMGQEVILRCVPISNHLYFYWYRQILGQKVEFLVSFYNNEISEKSEIFDDQFSVERPDGSNFTLKIRSTKLEDSAMYFCASLSRTGVYGYTFGSGTRLTVV.

This clonotype was seen only once. The chain's CDR3 is CAITRTSGSLYEQYF. The CDR3 DNA reads as TGTGCCATCACTCGGACTAGCGGGAGTCTATACGAGCAGTACTTC. The chain employs TRBV10-3 and TRBJ2-7; 13 positions match TRBD2. This CDR3 is 15 amino acids long. CDR1 ENHRY and CDR2 SYGVKD come from the germline V gene. Trimming removed 7 bases from V and 4 bases from J; junction bases left unmatched: 7.

The CDR3 loop is CASSLDGLAGSYEQYF. The CDR3 bases are TGTGCCAGCAGCTTAGACGGGTTGGCAGGCTCCTACGAGCAGTACTTC. The rearrangement uses TRBV11-2 and TRBJ2-7, with D hard to call. The CDR3 extends over 16 amino acids. From germline, CDR1 is SGHAT and CDR2 FQNNGV. Trimming shortened V by 0 bases and J by 0 bases, and 12 bases separated the two germline ends.

In its sample, this clonotype was seen a few times. A much larger clone differs by one base, so this may be a read error. V gene TRBV29-1 combines with J gene TRBJ1-1; weak D call: TRBD1 (5 bases). This CDR3 region has 11 residues. Germline values: CDR1 SQVTM, CDR2 ANQGSEA. Trimming cost V 7 bases and J 3 bases, with 9 bases left between them. CDR3 protein: CSAEGHTEAFF. CDR3 nucleotide sequence: TGCAGCGCGGAGGGGCACACTGAAGCTTTCTTT.

Concerning this clonotype itself: A junction boundary mismatches the germline segment, possibly from a read error. The J gene is TRBJ1-2, the V gene TRBV7-9; D not certain. The CDR3 has 16 residues. The germline V gene encodes CDR1 SEHNR and CDR2 FQNEAQ (reference sequence). DNA for the CDR3: TGCGCCAGCAGCCAAGATACCCATGGGGAGAGCTATGGCTACACCTTC. It encodes CASSQDTHGESYGYTF.

The chain couples TRBV6-5 to TRBJ1-3; D is unresolved. There are 16 residues in the CDR3. Germline values: CDR1 MNHEY, CDR2 SVGAGI. V lost 7 bases to trimming and J lost 7 bases, with 23 bases between them. CDR3 sequence reads: CASTRGRPSNRNTIYF. As DNA, the CDR3 is TGTGCCAGCACTCGAGGACGGCCGTCTAACCGGAACACCATATATTTT.

In this sample, this clonotype turned up many times. The chain uses TRBV20-1 and TRBJ1-1, with 7 bases that match TRBD1. CDR3 length: 12 amino acids. V shed 3 bases, J shed 11 bases, and the junction held 9 bases outside the gene matches. Germline lookup yields CDR1 DFQATT and CDR2 SNEGSKA (reference sequence). The CDR3 DNA reads TGCAGTGCTAGGCCCAGGGGGAGTCGGGCTTTCTTT. Amino acids: CSARPRGSRAFF.

The table lists this clonotype with many counts. The CDR3: CASSQDWWGSEQYF. Written as DNA, the CDR3 is TGTGCCAGCAGCCAAGATTGGTGGGGGAGCGAGCAGTACTTC. This rearrangement joins TRBV14 to TRBJ2-7; D possibly matches TRBD1 or TRBD2 (5 bases each). The CDR3 contains 14 residues. Trimming removed 0 bases from V and 6 bases from J, with 12 bases in between. CDR1 and CDR2 (germline): SGHDN, FVKESK.

This clonotype has a handful of counts. V and J are TRBV5-1 and TRBJ2-5; D remains unclear. CDR1 and CDR2 from the germline V gene are SGHRS and YFSETQ. Trimming shortened V by 0 bases and J by 1 base, and 13 bases separated the two germline ends. The CDR3 totals 16 residues. The DNA of the CDR3 is TGCGCCAGCAGCTTGGTATTCCAGGACCCCCAAGAGACCCAGTACTTC. Protein product: CASSLVFQDPQETQYF.